Below, one T cell receptor beta chain is given with its context. The data originate from a study of human T cells and chemical hapten exposure. Study background: Readings were taken at 6 days from patch tests that had applied 0.01% DPC to the upper back. Alopecia universalis, totalis or areata was present in patients who were mostly female.

Original processing notes: Sample TCR counts, which ranged from roughly 20,000 to 690,600, had a median of approximately 95,000. TCRdb fed the RACE reads into MiXCR, producing one record per CDR3 protein. These V and J calls originate from TCRdb's pipeline instead of the authors' own analysis. The sample contains 150,000 to 200,000 distinct CDR3 sequences, around 23% of which appear only once. Time point: patch test 3, about 24 weeks after DPC sensitization. Documented treatment: therapeutic diphenylcyclopropenone sensitization with weekly scalp DPC. Unfractionated whole blood was the source from which total RNA was extracted. Per the germline V gene, CDR1 is SEHNR and CDR2 is FQNEAQ (reference sequence). V lost 3 bases, J lost 5 bases, and 13 bases lay in between. The CDR3 sequence is 14 residues long.

This sequence was found in a woman aged 40 to 49 with alopecia areata. Some clones in this sample may be carry-over from other donors' samples. The source material was whole blood, sampled in connection with sensitization to the hapten diphenylcyclopropenone (DPC). The chain carries TRBV7-9 and TRBJ1-1, with D perhaps TRBD1 (6 bases). CDR3 residues: CASSFPPGVTEAFF. In DNA form, the CDR3 reads TGTGCCAGCAGCTTCCCGCCAGGGGTTACTGAAGCTTTCTTT.